This entry features one T cell receptor (beta chain) sequence. The antigen remains undetermined. The V gene's germline CDR1 is SGDLS and CDR2 YYNGEE. This CDR3 region has 14 residues. With 2 bases removed from V and 3 bases from J, the gap between germline ends came to 9 bases. This specimen comes from a study of post-analysis software for immune sequencing data. Across the whole study: Relapsing-remitting, secondary progressive and progressive-relapsing multiple sclerosis were all included among the disease courses. Whole-study results and caveats: People with multiple sclerosis had a significantly lower normalized Chao1 diversity than controls did. With TRBV5-6, TRBV5-1 and TRBV20-1 included, 4 to 6 TRBV segments were more frequent in patients than in controls.

cDNA libraries of TCR beta carried unique molecular identifiers. Input of about 0.9 to 10 million T cells yielded 500,000 to 550,000 cDNA molecules. TCRdb used MiXCR to reprocess the PCR reads, holding one entry per CDR3 protein. The sample lists approximately 770,000 distinct CDR3 sequences, about 43% seen once, with around 4.7% in the top ten. The material sequenced was blood. This sequence originates from a girl between 5 and 17 years old with multiple sclerosis. The rearrangement links TRBV9 to TRBJ1-5; tentative D call: TRBD1 (6 bases). CDR3 sequence (DNA): TGTGCCAGCAGCGTTGGGGACAACAATCAGCCCCAGCATTTT. This sequence encodes CASSVGDNNQPQHF.